What follows describes a single T cell receptor (beta chain). CDR1 is SGHVS, CDR2 FQNEAQ, per germline. Trimming pared 0 bases from V and 0 bases from J, leaving 6 bases between. The CDR3 spans 15 residues. The PCR was carried out with 60 Vbeta primers and 13 Jbeta primers. Libraries were prepared by immunoSEQ multiplex PCR; TCRdb keeps only in-frame clonotypes and omits some of them. The data show around 140,000 clones, 70% to 85% seen once. The data were obtained in a study of cytomegalovirus exposure and HLA in healthy donors. The origin of this receptor is a woman in her sixties in good health and CMV-seropositive. The sample comprised PBMCs. V gene TRBV7-8 combines with J gene TRBJ2-1; tentatively, D is TRBD2 (5 bases). This CDR3 is CASSLARDSYNEQFF. CDR3 DNA sequence: TGTGCCAGCAGCTTAGCACGGGACTCCTACAATGAGCAGTTCTTC.